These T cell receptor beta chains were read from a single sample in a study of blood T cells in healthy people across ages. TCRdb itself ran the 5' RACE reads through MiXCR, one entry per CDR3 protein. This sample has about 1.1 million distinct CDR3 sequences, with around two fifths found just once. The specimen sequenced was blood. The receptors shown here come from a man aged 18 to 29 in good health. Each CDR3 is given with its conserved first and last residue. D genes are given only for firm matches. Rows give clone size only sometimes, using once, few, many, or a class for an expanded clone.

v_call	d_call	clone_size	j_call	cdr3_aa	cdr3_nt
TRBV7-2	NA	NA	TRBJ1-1	CASSLAGRVEAFF	TGTGCCAGCAGCTTAGCCGGTAGGGTGGAAGCTTTCTTT
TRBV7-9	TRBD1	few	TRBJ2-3	CASSFGTGDLSFSTDTQYF	TGTGCCAGCAGCTTCGGGACAGGGGATCTGTCGTTTAGCACAGATACGCAGTATTTT
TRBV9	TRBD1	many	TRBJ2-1	CASSAPTGDDEQFF	TGTGCCAGCAGCGCGCCGACAGGGGATGATGAGCAGTTCTTC
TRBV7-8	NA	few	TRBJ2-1	CASSHVSEQFF	TGTGCCAGCAGCCATGTAAGCGAGCAGTTCTTC
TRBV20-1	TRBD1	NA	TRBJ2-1	CSARDGGQGGHEQFF	TGCAGTGCTAGAGATGGGGGACAGGGTGGGCATGAGCAGTTCTTC
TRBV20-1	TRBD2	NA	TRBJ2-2	CSTRVLAGGTGELFF	TGCAGTACTAGAGTGTTGGCGGGGGGTACCGGGGAGCTGTTTTTT
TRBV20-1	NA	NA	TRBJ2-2	CSASGPSGELFF	TGCAGTGCCAGCGGGCCATCCGGGGAGCTGTTTTTT
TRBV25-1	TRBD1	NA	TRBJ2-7	CASTGQGVNEQYF	TGTGCCAGCACGGGACAGGGGGTCAACGAGCAGTACTTC
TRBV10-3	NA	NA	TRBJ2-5	CAISEKTEQYF	TGTGCCATCAGTGAGAAAACGGAGCAGTACTTC
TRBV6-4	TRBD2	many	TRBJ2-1	CASSDGLAGSYNEQFF	TGTGCCAGCAGTGACGGACTAGCGGGATCCTACAATGAGCAGTTCTTC
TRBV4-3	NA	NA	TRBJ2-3	CASSQSGMTDTQYF	TGCGCCAGCAGCCAAAGTGGAATGACAGATACGCAGTATTTT
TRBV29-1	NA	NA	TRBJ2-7	CSVATGGSYEQYF	TGCAGCGTTGCGACAGGAGGGTCCTACGAGCAGTACTTC
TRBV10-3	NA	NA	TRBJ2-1	CAISEMDSTYNEQFF	TGTGCCATCAGTGAGATGGACAGCACCTACAATGAGCAGTTCTTC
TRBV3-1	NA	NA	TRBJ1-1	CASEGATEAFF	TGTGCCAGCGAGGGAGCCACTGAAGCTTTCTTT
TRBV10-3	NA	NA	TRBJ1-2	CVISGPLMTEGYTF	TGTGTCATCAGTGGCCCACTAATGACCGAGGGCTACACCTTC
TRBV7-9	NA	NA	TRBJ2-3	CASSALRTTGRTDTQYF	TGTGCCAGCAGCGCGCTCCGGACAACCGGGCGAACAGATACGCAGTATTTT
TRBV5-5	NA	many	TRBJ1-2	CASSPAGTADLYGYTF	TGTGCCAGCAGCCCCGCGGGGACGGCGGACCTCTATGGCTACACCTTC
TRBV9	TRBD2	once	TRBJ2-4	CASSAGRGCDRENIQYF	TGTGCCAGCAGCGCCGGGAGGGGGTGCGACAGAGAAAACATTCAGTACTTC
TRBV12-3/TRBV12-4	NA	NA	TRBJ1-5	CASNSRGRGGSHQPQHF	TGTGCCAGCAATTCCCGGGGCAGGGGAGGTTCACATCAGCCCCAGCATTTT
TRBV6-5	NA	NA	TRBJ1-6	CARHCTESPLHF	TGTGCCCGTCACTGTACGGAGTCACCCCTCCACTTT
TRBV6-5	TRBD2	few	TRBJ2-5	CASSRLAGMRETQYF	TGTGCCAGCAGTCGACTAGCGGGGATGAGAGAGACCCAGTACTTC
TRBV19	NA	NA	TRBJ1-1	CASSPRTRSTEAFF	TGTGCCAGTAGTCCCCGGACACGGAGCACTGAAGCTTTCTTT
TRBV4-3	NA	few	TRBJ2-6	CASSQEVRASGANVLTF	TGCGCCAGCAGCCAAGAAGTGCGGGCTTCTGGGGCCAACGTCCTGACTTTC
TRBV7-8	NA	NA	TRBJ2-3	CASSLVGPVSPDTQYF	TGTGCCAGCAGCTTAGTAGGGCCGGTAAGCCCAGATACGCAGTATTTT
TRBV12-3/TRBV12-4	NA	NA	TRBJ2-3	CASSPPRGIDTDTQYF	TGTGCCAGCAGTCCTCCCCGCGGGATCGACACAGATACGCAGTATTTT
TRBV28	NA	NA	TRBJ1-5	CATRYGNQPQHF	TGTGCCACCCGGTATGGCAATCAGCCCCAGCATTTT
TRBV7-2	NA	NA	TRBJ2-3	CASSSQTGFTDTQYF	TGTGCCAGCAGCTCCCAAACAGGGTTCACAGATACGCAGTATTTT
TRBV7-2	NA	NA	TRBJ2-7	CASSLRSREQYF	TGTGCCAGCAGCTTACGATCCCGGGAGCAGTACTTC
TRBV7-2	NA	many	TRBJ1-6	CASSLGVQEGSPLHF	TGTGCCAGCAGCTTAGGTGTGCAGGAGGGTTCACCCCTCCACTTT
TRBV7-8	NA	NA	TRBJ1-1	CASSVALRKTEAFF	TGTGCCAGCAGCGTAGCCTTAAGGAAAACTGAAGCTTTCTTT
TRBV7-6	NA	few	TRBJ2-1	CASSSYRSPGGNEQFF	TGTGCCAGCAGCTCATATCGGTCCCCCGGAGGCAATGAGCAGTTCTTC
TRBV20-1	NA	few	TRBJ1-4	CSARRGGNEKLFF	TGCAGTGCTAGACGCGGGGGAAATGAAAAACTGTTTTTT
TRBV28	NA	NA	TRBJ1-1	CASSRDPWVRDTEAFF	TGTGCCAGCAGTCGGGACCCCTGGGTGAGGGACACTGAAGCTTTCTTT
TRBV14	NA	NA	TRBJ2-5	CASNRRLQETQYF	TGTGCCAGCAACCGGAGGCTCCAAGAGACCCAGTACTTC
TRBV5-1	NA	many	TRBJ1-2	CASSSDSTNYGYTF	TGCGCCAGCAGCTCCGACAGCACTAACTATGGCTACACCTTC
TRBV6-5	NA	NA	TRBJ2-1	CASSYGTRSYNEQFF	TGTGCCAGCAGTTACGGAACTCGGTCCTACAATGAGCAGTTCTTC
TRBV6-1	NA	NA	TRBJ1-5	CASSESGWISNQPQHF	TGTGCCAGCAGTGAAAGCGGGTGGATTAGCAATCAGCCCCAGCATTTT
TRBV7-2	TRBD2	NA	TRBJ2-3	CASSLLADSTDTQYF	TGTGCCAGCAGCTTACTAGCGGACAGCACAGATACGCAGTATTTT
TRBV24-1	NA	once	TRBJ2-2	CATSDSGRNTGELFF	TGTGCCACCAGTGATTCAGGGAGGAACACCGGGGAGCTGTTTTTT
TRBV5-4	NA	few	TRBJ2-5	CASSSQGNEQYF	TGTGCCAGCAGCTCACAGGGAAATGAGCAGTACTTC
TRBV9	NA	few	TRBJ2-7	CASSVDGISYEQYF	TGTGCCAGCAGCGTAGACGGTATCTCCTACGAGCAGTACTTC
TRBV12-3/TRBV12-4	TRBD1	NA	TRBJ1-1	CASSLTGGIEAFF	TGTGCCAGCAGCCTGACAGGGGGCATTGAAGCTTTCTTT
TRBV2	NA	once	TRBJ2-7	CASSEDRRSYNEQYF	TGTGCCAGCAGTGAGGACCGCCGCTCCTACAATGAGCAGTACTTC
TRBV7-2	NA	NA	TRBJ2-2	CASSLVLGVDGELFF	TGTGCCAGCAGCTTAGTTTTAGGTGTCGACGGGGAGCTGTTTTTT
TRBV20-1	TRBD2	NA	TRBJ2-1	CSAKPSGAPAGYNEQFF	TGCAGTGCTAAGCCTAGCGGGGCCCCCGCGGGCTACAATGAGCAGTTCTTC
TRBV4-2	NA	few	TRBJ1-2	CASSQDFRQHRFYGYTF	TGTGCCAGCAGCCAAGATTTTCGGCAGCACCGATTCTATGGCTACACCTTC
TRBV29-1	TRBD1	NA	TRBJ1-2	CSVDSGQGYGYTF	TGCAGCGTTGACTCGGGACAGGGCTATGGCTACACCTTC
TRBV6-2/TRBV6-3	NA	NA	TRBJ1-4	CASSQPPWEKLFF	TGTGCCAGCAGCCAACCACCTTGGGAAAAACTGTTTTTT
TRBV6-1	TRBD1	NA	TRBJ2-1	CASSKGQNNEQFF	TGTGCCAGCAGTAAGGGACAGAACAATGAGCAGTTCTTC
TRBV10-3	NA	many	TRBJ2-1	CAISEYQGSYNEQFF	TGTGCCATCAGTGAATATCAGGGATCCTACAATGAGCAGTTCTTC
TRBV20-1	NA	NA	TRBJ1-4	CSARDTGANEKLFF	TGCAGTGCTAGAGATACGGGGGCGAATGAAAAACTGTTTTTT
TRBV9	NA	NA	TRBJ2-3	CASSVVSLGDTQYF	TGTGCCAGCAGCGTAGTATCCTTGGGAGATACGCAGTATTTT
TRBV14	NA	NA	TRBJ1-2	CASSRTGRGGYTF	TGTGCCAGCAGCCGTACAGGGAGGGGCGGCTACACCTTC
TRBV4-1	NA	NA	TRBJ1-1	CASSQFTGSEDTEAFF	TGCGCCAGCAGCCAATTCACAGGTTCGGAGGACACTGAAGCTTTCTTT
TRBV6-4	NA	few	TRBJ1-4	CASSESDNDLANEKLFF	TGTGCCAGCAGTGAGTCGGACAACGATTTAGCTAATGAAAAACTGTTTTTT
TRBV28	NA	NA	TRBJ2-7	CASSSPGPPNEQYF	TGTGCCAGCAGTTCCCCCGGTCCTCCCAACGAGCAGTACTTC
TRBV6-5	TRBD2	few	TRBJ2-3	CASQSGTSVSDTQYF	TGTGCCAGTCAATCCGGGACTAGCGTCTCGGATACGCAGTATTTT
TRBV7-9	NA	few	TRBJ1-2	CASSSSFWGEGYTF	TGTGCCAGCAGCTCCTCTTTTTGGGGTGAAGGCTACACCTTC
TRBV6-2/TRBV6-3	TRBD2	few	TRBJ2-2	CAIGEPGLTYTGELFF	TGTGCCATCGGAGAGCCGGGACTAACCTACACCGGGGAGCTGTTTTTT
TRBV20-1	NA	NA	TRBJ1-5	CSARHGGSGNQPQHF	TGCAGTGCTAGGCACGGGGGTAGTGGCAATCAGCCCCAGCATTTT